A selection of T cell receptor beta chains follows, all from one sample in a study of cytomegalovirus exposure and HLA in healthy donors. Generated by immunoSEQ multiplex PCR, the TCRdb table keeps only in-frame clones and is missing some. The sample lists 150,000 or so clones; roughly 89% were seen once. The sample taken for sequencing was PBMCs. Receptors were obtained from a woman under 30 in good health and CMV-seropositive. Both conserved end residues are part of each CDR3. A D gene is named only where the DNA matches it firmly. Clone sizes are given selectively: once, few, many, or a class where the clone is expanded.

TRBV6-5,.,15,TRBJ2-5,TRBD2,TGTGCCAGCTACCGGACTAGCGGGGGCAGGGAGACCCAGTACTTC,CASYRTSGGRETQYF
TRBV28,.,15,TRBJ2-3,.,TGTGCCAGCAGTTTTTGGGGCCAGGAAACAGATACGCAGTATTTT,CASSFWGQETDTQYF
TRBV7-9,.,19,TRBJ2-2,TRBD2,TGTGCCGCAAGGGGGGGACTAGCGGGCCAAGACAAAGGCACCGGGGAGCTGTTTTTT,CAARGGLAGQDKGTGELFF
TRBV30,.,13,TRBJ1-1,.,TGTGCCTGGAGTGTAATCAGGTACACTGAAGCTTTCTTT,CAWSVIRYTEAFF
TRBV9,.,15,TRBJ2-5,.,TGTGCCAGCAGCGTCGAGGGACTTCCACAAGAGACCCAGTACTTC,CASSVEGLPQETQYF
TRBV10-3,.,14,TRBJ2-7,.,TGTGCCATCAGTGCGGCGGACAGCTTATTCGAGCAGTACTTC,CAISAADSLFEQYF
TRBV20-1,.,11,TRBJ1-3,.,TGCAGTGCTAGTAAAGGAAACACCATATATTTT,CSASKGNTIYF
TRBV28,.,14,TRBJ2-7,.,TGTGCCAGCAGTTTCCAGGCCAGCTCCTACGAGCAGTACTTC,CASSFQASSYEQYF
TRBV19,.,15,TRBJ2-7,.,TGTGCCAGTAGTAAGGGACTTTCGAGCTCCTACGAGCAGTACTTC,CASSKGLSSSYEQYF
TRBV9,.,14,TRBJ1-6,TRBD1,TGTGCCAGCAGCGGGCTACAGGGGGGTTCACCCCTCCACTTT,CASSGLQGGSPLHF
TRBV6-5,.,14,TRBJ2-7,TRBD1,TGTGCCAGCAGTCCCGGGACAGGGAAGTACGAGCAGTACTTC,CASSPGTGKYEQYF
TRBV5-1,.,15,TRBJ2-1,.,TGCGCCAGCAGCTTGGACGGACAGCTATACAATGAGCAGTTCTTC,CASSLDGQLYNEQFF
TRBV27,.,14,TRBJ1-2,TRBD1,TGTGCCAGCAGTTCGGTCAGGGGGCCTCTTGGCTACACCTTC,CASSSVRGPLGYTF
TRBV5-1,.,12,TRBJ1-2,.,TGCGCCAGCAGCTTGGACAGCTATGGCTACACCTTC,CASSLDSYGYTF
TRBV9,.,12,TRBJ1-2,.,TGTGCCAGCAGCGTAGGGTTAGCGGGCTACACCTTC,CASSVGLAGYTF
TRBV5-1,.,14,TRBJ2-7,.,TGCGCCAGCAGCCCCCAGGGATACTCCTACGAGCAGTACTTC,CASSPQGYSYEQYF
TRBV2,few,10,TRBJ1-1,.,TGTGCCAGCAGTACAGAAGAAGCTTTCTTT,CASSTEEAFF
TRBV6-5,.,12,TRBJ2-7,.,TGTGCCAGCAGACAGGGTCCCTACGAGCAGTACTTC,CASRQGPYEQYF
TRBV7-9,.,13,TRBJ2-3,.,TGTGCCAGCAGGGCCACAGCCACAGATACGCAGTATTTT,CASRATATDTQYF
TRBV25-1,.,14,TRBJ2-7,.,TGTGCCAGCAGTGAAGGAGGGGGCCTCGACGAGCAGTACTTC,CASSEGGGLDEQYF
TRBV30,.,13,TRBJ1-5,TRBD1,TGTGCCTGGACCACAGGGGGCAATCAGCCCCAGCATTTT,CAWTTGGNQPQHF
TRBV7-2,once,14,TRBJ1-1,.,TGTGCCAGCAGCCTTAGGGAGGGGAACACTGAAGCTTTCTTT,CASSLREGNTEAFF
TRBV15,.,15,TRBJ1-6,.,TGTGCCACCAGCGGGGGCGCAGGGACGAATTCACCCCTCCACTTT,CATSGGAGTNSPLHF
TRBV5-8,.,14,TRBJ2-5,.,TGTGCCAGCAGACTACCGACTAACGAAGAGACCCAGTACTTC,CASRLPTNEETQYF
TRBV4-3,.,15,TRBJ1-1,.,TGCGCCAGCAGCCAATTTTTCCAAGCCTGGACTGAAGCTTTCTTT,CASSQFFQAWTEAFF
TRBV5-1,.,13,TRBJ2-2,.,TGCGCCAGCAGCTGGGGGGACACCGGGGAGCTGTTTTTT,CASSWGDTGELFF
TRBV29-1,.,12,TRBJ2-2,.,TGCAGCGTTGGTCTGGCCACCGGGGAGCTGTTTTTT,CSVGLATGELFF
TRBV7-9,.,15,TRBJ2-2,TRBD2,TGTGCCAGCATTGAGCTAGCGGCGAACACCGGGGAGCTGTTTTTT,CASIELAANTGELFF
TRBV6-1,.,18,TRBJ2-7,TRBD1,TGTGCCAGCAGTGTCTTATTGCGGGGACAGGGTTTTTTCTACGAGCAGTACTTC,CASSVLLRGQGFFYEQYF
TRBV19,.,12,TRBJ1-4,.,TGTGCCAGTAGTGCGTACAGGGAGGGACTGTTTTTT,CASSAYREGLFF
TRBV7-2,.,15,TRBJ2-2,.,TGTGCCAGCAGGAAGCTGCAGGGAGGCACCGGGGAGCTGTTTTTT,CASRKLQGGTGELFF
TRBV6-5,.,14,TRBJ2-7,.,TGTGCCAGCACGTTGGACAGAAGACCCACCGAGCAGTACTTC,CASTLDRRPTEQYF
TRBV28,.,14,TRBJ2-7,.,TGTGCCAGCAGTCACCCATACCCAGCCTACGAGCAGTACTTC,CASSHPYPAYEQYF
TRBV29-1,.,13,TRBJ2-3,TRBD2,TGCAGCGCTATTGCCGCTGGGACTAGCACGCAGTATTTT,CSAIAAGTSTQYF
TRBV9,.,15,TRBJ2-1,TRBD1,TGTGCCAGCAGCGTGAGACAGGGGGCCGACAATGAGCAGTTCTTC,CASSVRQGADNEQFF
TRBV5-4,.,15,TRBJ1-4,.,TGTGCCAGCAGCTTGGCCAATACGGCTAATGAAAAACTGTTTTTT,CASSLANTANEKLFF
TRBV18,.,13,TRBJ2-1,TRBD2,TGTGCCAGCTCACCTCAACTAGCGGGAGAGCAGTTCTTC,CASSPQLAGEQFF
TRBV4-1,.,15,TRBJ2-2,TRBD1,TGCGCCAGCAGCGCCGGGACAGCGAACACCGGGGAGCTGTTTTTT,CASSAGTANTGELFF
TRBV28,.,13,TRBJ1-2,.,TGTGCCAGCAGTTTTAGGGAGAACTATGGCTACACCTTC,CASSFRENYGYTF
TRBV5-1,.,15,TRBJ2-2,.,TGCGCCAGCAGCTTGTACACAGTCCCCACCGGGGAGCTGTTTTTT,CASSLYTVPTGELFF
TRBV28,.,15,TRBJ1-3,TRBD1,TGTGCCAGCAGTTTGACAGGGAGCTCTGGAAACACCATATATTTT,CASSLTGSSGNTIYF
TRBV5-1,once,15,TRBJ2-5,TRBD1,TGCGCCAGCGGGGGACAGGGGCAGATCCAAGAGACCCAGTACTTC,CASGGQGQIQETQYF
TRBV7-2,.,15,TRBJ2-7,.,TGTGCCAGCAGCTTTGGCGGGACGAGCTCCTACGAGCAGTACTTC,CASSFGGTSSYEQYF
TRBV7-6,.,15,TRBJ1-4,TRBD1,TGTGCCAGCAGCTTATCGGGACAGCGTAATGAAAAACTGTTTTTT,CASSLSGQRNEKLFF
TRBV25-1,.,13,TRBJ2-2,TRBD1,TGTGCCAGCAGAACCGGACAGGCCGGGGAGCTGTTTTTT,CASRTGQAGELFF
TRBV28,once,15,TRBJ2-7,.,TGTGCCAGCAGTCTTACCGGGTCTTTTACCTACGAGCAGTACTTC,CASSLTGSFTYEQYF
TRBV5-1,once,14,TRBJ2-7,TRBD1,TGCGCCAGCAGCTCAACAGGGGGAAGCTACGAGCAGTACTTC,CASSSTGGSYEQYF
TRBV7-2,.,16,TRBJ2-1,TRBD1,TGTGCCAGCAGCTCGGCCGGGACAGAATCCTACAATGAGCAGTTCTTC,CASSSAGTESYNEQFF
TRBV28,.,14,TRBJ2-7,.,TGTGCCAGCAGTGCAACAGGGTACACCTACGAGCAGTACTTC,CASSATGYTYEQYF
TRBV5-6,.,13,TRBJ1-2,.,TGTGCCAGCAGCTTGGAGGGAGGCGGTGGCTACACCTTC,CASSLEGGGGYTF
TRBV28,.,14,TRBJ1-2,.,TGTGCCAGCAGTTTATGGGGAGGGGAGTATGGCTACACCTTC,CASSLWGGEYGYTF
TRBV7-3,.,14,TRBJ2-3,TRBD2,TGTGCCAGCGCTAGCGGGGGGGCCAGAGATACGCAGTATTTT,CASASGGARDTQYF
TRBV19,once,15,TRBJ2-7,TRBD2,TGTGCCAGTAGTCCTAGCGGGGCCCCCGACTACGAGCAGTACTTC,CASSPSGAPDYEQYF
TRBV7-9,.,16,TRBJ1-1,TRBD1,TGTGCCAGCAGCCCGGGGTGGGACAGGGGGTACACTGAAGCTTTCTTT,CASSPGWDRGYTEAFF
TRBV11-2,.,14,TRBJ2-7,TRBD2,TGTGCCAGCAGGAATCTAGCGGGGGCTTACGAGCAGTACTTC,CASRNLAGAYEQYF
TRBV6-1,.,15,TRBJ2-7,.,TGTGCCAGCAGTGAAGATGCAGGGTTTCTCGACGAGCAGTACTTC,CASSEDAGFLDEQYF
TRBV9,.,14,TRBJ2-5,TRBD2,TGTGCCAGCAGCGCTAGCGGGGGGGCTGAGACCCAGTACTTC,CASSASGGAETQYF
TRBV6-1,.,14,TRBJ2-2,TRBD2,TGTGCCAGCAGTGAACTAGCGGGGACCGGGGAGCTGTTTTTT,CASSELAGTGELFF
TRBV6-5,.,15,TRBJ2-1,.,TGTGCCAGCAGTTACTCGGGGGGGCTTCAGAATGAGCAGTTCTTC,CASSYSGGLQNEQFF
TRBV7-9,.,13,TRBJ2-7,.,TGTGCCAGCAGCTTACAGGGACTTTACGAGCAGTACTTC,CASSLQGLYEQYF